Below, one T cell receptor (beta chain) is given with its context. Germline loops: CDR1 SGDLS, CDR2 YYNGEE. The V end lost 2 bases, the J end lost 0 bases, and 5 bases lay between the germline ends. This CDR3 is built from 13 residues. The sample originates from a study of immune evolution from preneoplasia to lung adenocarcinoma. Profiled with immunoSEQ multiplex PCR; TCRdb holds only in-frame clones, not every one. This table has about 2,500 clones, 80% to 85% appearing once. Two lung cancer pathologists independently confirmed each histologic diagnosis. The receptor was isolated from a person aged 55 to 79 with lung adenocarcinoma. This chain joins TRBV9 and TRBJ1-1; D gene unclear. Input material: FFPE adjacent normal lung tissue. CDR3 loop: CASSVGMNTEAFF. The CDR3 DNA sequence: TGTGCCAGCAGCGTGGGAATGAACACTGAAGCTTTCTTT.